These 22 T cell receptor beta chains were sequenced from one sample in a study of blood T cell repertoires in COVID-19. Sequencing used immunoSEQ multiplex PCR; TCRdb keeps in-frame clones, though not all of them. The table lists around 200,000 clones, approximately 84% of them singletons. The specimen sequenced was PBMCs or T cells enriched from blood (not recorded which). The receptors here all came from a woman younger than 45 who had recovered from COVID-19.

The gene calls are TRBV28 and TRBJ2-7; 9 bases fit TRBD1. Germline V CDR1 and CDR2: MDHEN, SYDVKM. The CDR3 totals 14 residues. V dropped 2 bases and J dropped 6; count of bases not matched to a gene: 5. The CDR3 DNA sequence: TGTGCCAGCAGTTTAATGGGACAGGGATCCGAGCAGTACGTC. It specifies CASSLMGQGSEQYV.

This chain links TRBV18 with TRBJ1-1; tentatively, D is TRBD1 (6 bases). The V gene lost 4 bases and the J gene lost 1 base, with 13 bases spanning the gap. CDR1 and CDR2 from the germline V gene are KGHSH and LQKENI. This CDR3 has 15 amino acids. DNA of the CDR3: TGTGCCAGCTCACTAGGACAGCTAAAGAACACTGAAGCTTTCTTT. This sequence encodes CASSLGQLKNTEAFF.

V and J are TRBV9 and TRBJ2-5; 8 bases are shared with TRBD1. With 4 bases clipped from V and 0 bases from J, the junction kept 5 bases outside the gene matches. The CDR3 sequence is 15 residues long. Germline V lookup: CDR1 SGDLS, CDR2 YYNGEE. As DNA, the CDR3 is TGTGCCAGCAGCATTCAGACAGGGGACCAAGAGACCCAGTACTTC. It encodes CASSIQTGDQETQYF.

The CDR3 is CSVEKAGYNEQFF. CDR3 DNA sequence: TGCAGCGTTGAAAAAGCGGGGTACAATGAGCAGTTCTTC. This rearrangement joins TRBV29-1 to TRBJ2-1, with 7 bases aligning to TRBD2. CDR3 size: 13 residues. Germline V gives CDR1 SQVTM, CDR2 ANQGSEA. Trimming at V came to 2 bases and at J to 4 bases, leaving 2 bases not matched to a gene.

The genes are TRBV5-4 and TRBJ2-3; 8 bases line up with TRBD2. The CDR3 spans 17 residues. Germline CDR1 is SGHNT and CDR2 is YYREEE (reference sequence). The junction had 11 bases not matched to a gene; V was cut back by 0 bases and J by 5 bases. This CDR3 is CASSLAQPGLVGDTQYF. For the CDR3, the DNA is TGTGCCAGCAGCTTGGCCCAACCGGGACTAGTGGGAGATACGCAGTATTTT. Using reference TRBV5-4 and TRBJ2-3 for the parts outside the CDR3, the full variable domain is ETGVTQSPTHLIKTRGQQVTLRCSSQSGHNTVSWYQQALGQGPQFIFQYYREEENGRGNFPPRFSGLQFPNYSSELNVNALELDDSALYLCASSLAQPGLVGDTQYFGPGTRLTVL.

The CDR3 loop is CASSESSSGVLGSYNEQFF. The CDR3 DNA reads as TGCGCCAGCAGTGAGTCTTCTAGCGGGGTACTAGGTTCCTACAATGAGCAGTTCTTC. The genes are TRBV10-1 and TRBJ2-1, with TRBD2 matching 9 bases. J lost 1 base, V lost 0 bases, and 10 bases had no gene match. CDR3 length: 19 amino acids. In germline, CDR1 is WNHNN, CDR2 SYGVQD (reference sequence).

The rearrangement links TRBV18 to TRBJ1-2; D not certain. The V and J ends lost 2 bases and 8 bases respectively, with 12 bases between them. The CDR3 spans 13 residues. Germline CDR1 is KGHSH and CDR2 is LQKENI. The CDR3: CASSPIEFQGYTF. CDR3 DNA sequence: TGTGCCAGCTCACCAATCGAGTTCCAAGGCTACACCTTC.

V gene TRBV7-2 combines with J gene TRBJ1-5; 8 nucleotides agree with TRBD1. The germline V gene has CDR1 SGHTA and CDR2 FQGNSA. After removal of 5 bases from V and 2 bases from J, the junction contained 11 bases not matched to a gene. The CDR3 loop spans 17 amino acids. CDR3 nucleotide sequence: TGTGCCAGCAGCCAGAGACAGGGACAGGTGGGCAATCAGCCCCAGCATTTT. Translating gives CASSQRQGQVGNQPQHF.

The chain is built from TRBV19 and TRBJ1-5, with 7 bases fitting TRBD1. The trim removed 2 bases at V and 6 bases at J, leaving 1 base unmatched. Germline CDR1 LNHDA, CDR2 SQIVND (reference sequence). The CDR3 contains 13 residues. The CDR3 DNA sequence: TGTGCCAGTAGTATACAGGGGGGTCAGCCCCAGCATTTT. Its translation is CASSIQGGQPQHF. Filled out from reference TRBV19 and TRBJ1-5, the complete variable domain reads DGGITQSPKYLFRKEGQNVTLSCEQNLNHDAMYWYRQDPGQGLRLIYYSQIVNDFQKGDIAEGYSVSREKKESFPLTVTSAQKNPTAFYLCASSIQGGQPQHFGDGTRLSIL.

V is TRBV5-1 and J is TRBJ2-3, with TRBD1 matching over 7 bases. V was clipped by 3 bases and J by 6 bases; unmatched bases: 13. There are 16 residues in the CDR3. CDR1 and CDR2 from the germline V gene are SGHRS and YFSETQ. The chain's CDR3 is CASSSLGTVAFDTQYF. CDR3 sequence (DNA): TGCGCCAGCAGCTCCCTCGGGACAGTCGCTTTCGATACGCAGTATTTT.

The CDR3 DNA is TGTGCCAGCAGCGTAGGAGGGGGTCCCAATCAGCCCCAGCATTTT. Residues: CASSVGGGPNQPQHF. The gene calls are TRBV9 and TRBJ1-5, with D perhaps TRBD1 (6 bases). The germline V and J ends were trimmed by 0 bases and 3 bases, with 10 bases remaining between them. This CDR3 is 15 amino acids long. Germline V gene sequence: CDR1 SGDLS, CDR2 YYNGEE. The variable domain in full, with the rest retrieved from reference TRBV9 and TRBJ1-5, is DSGVTQTPKHLITATGQRVTLRCSPRSGDLSVYWYQQSLDQGLQFLIQYYNGEERAKGNILERFSAQQFPDLHSELNLSSLELGDSALYFCASSVGGGPNQPQHFGDGTRLSIL.

The chain links TRBV29-1 to TRBJ1-2; 7 bases agree with TRBD1. Germline CDR1 reads SQVTM; CDR2 reads ANQGSEA. The CDR3 has 16 amino acids. Trimming removed 0 bases from V and 1 base from J; junction bases left unmatched: 8. CDR3 nucleotide sequence: TGCAGCGTTGAAGATCCGAGGGGGCGCCTTAACTATGGCTACACCTTC. Translating it yields CSVEDPRGRLNYGYTF.

In this sample, this clone turned up a few times. This chain uses TRBV6-5 with TRBJ2-5, with 8 nucleotides matching TRBD1. V lost 2 bases and J lost 1; bases outside the gene matches: 3. The CDR3 runs 15 residues. CDR1 is MNHEY and CDR2 is SVGAGI in the germline V gene. CDR3 coding DNA: TGTGCCAGCAGTTACAGGGACAGGTTCCAAGAGACCCAGTACTTC. It is translated as CASSYRDRFQETQYF.

The chain uses TRBV28 and TRBJ2-3; D perhaps matches TRBD1 (5 bases). CDR1 and CDR2 from the germline V gene are MDHEN and SYDVKM. There are 13 residues in the CDR3. V was trimmed by 3 bases and J by 8 bases, leaving 12 bases between them. CDR3 coding DNA: TGTGCCAGCAGTTTCGACAGCCGAGGTACGCAGTATTTT. Its translation is CASSFDSRGTQYF. Variable domain in full (rest from reference TRBV28 and TRBJ2-3): DVKVTQSSRYLVKRTGEKVFLECVQDMDHENMFWYRQDPGLGLRLIYFSYDVKMKEKGDIPEGYSVSREKKERFSLILESASTNQTSMYLCASSFDSRGTQYFGPGTRLTVL.

This clone was recorded only once. V gene TRBV19 combines with J gene TRBJ1-5; D uncertain. V lost 3 bases and J 0 bases, leaving 15 bases between the germline ends. CDR3 length equals 17 residues. Germline V gene data show CDR1 as LNHDA and CDR2 as SQIVND (reference sequence). CDR3 sequence reads: CASSISAGYDSNQPQHF. CDR3 coding DNA: TGTGCCAGTAGTATCTCGGCGGGGTACGATAGCAATCAGCCCCAGCATTTT.

The rearrangement uses TRBV7-3 and TRBJ1-1; D gene uncertain. The CDR3 is 13 residues long. Germline assignment: CDR1 SGHTA and CDR2 FQGTGA. Trimming removed 3 bases at V and 6 bases at J, with 11 bases between. The CDR3 loop reads CASSFLGSAEAFF. DNA of the CDR3: TGTGCCAGCAGCTTCTTGGGGAGCGCTGAAGCTTTCTTT.

The gene calls are TRBV2 and TRBJ1-2; D remains ambiguous. The V end was cut by 7 bases, the J end by 8 bases, with 14 bases between. The CDR3 sequence is 12 residues long. The germline V gene encodes CDR1 SNHLY and CDR2 FYNNEI. CDR3: CASIPGSSGYTF. The CDR3 DNA sequence: TGTGCCAGCATTCCGGGTTCTTCGGGCTACACCTTC.

This clone was counted a single time. The chain carries TRBV28 and TRBJ2-3; 9 bases line up with TRBD1. Germline V gene lookup returns CDR1 MDHEN and CDR2 SYDVKM. The CDR3 spans 17 residues. J gave up 5 bases and V 1 base, and 10 bases lay outside the gene matches. Here the CDR3 DNA reads TGTGCCAGCAGTTTATTTACTTGGGACAGGGTCGGAGATACGCAGTATTTT. It specifies CASSLFTWDRVGDTQYF.

This chain connects TRBV5-1 to TRBJ2-3; possibly TRBD1 for D (6 bases). CDR1 is SGHRS, CDR2 YFSETQ, per germline. The ends were cut back, 4 bases at V and 5 bases at J, with 14 bases in the middle. There are 14 residues in the CDR3. This chain's CDR3 is CASSNTAGEDTQYF. Written as DNA, the CDR3 is TGCGCCAGCAGCAACACCGCAGGGGAAGATACGCAGTATTTT.

CDR3 residues: CSVADVRGGYGYTF. In DNA form, the CDR3 reads TGCAGCGTTGCGGATGTGAGGGGGGGGTACGGCTACACCTTC. This chain links TRBV29-1 with TRBJ1-2; a weak D match, TRBD1 (6 bases). Germline V gives CDR1 SQVTM, CDR2 ANQGSEA. CDR3 length equals 14 residues. Between the trimmed V and J ends, which lost 4 bases and 8 bases, there was a span of 20 bases.

The V gene is TRBV7-2, the J gene TRBJ1-2; D remains unclear. The V gene lost 1 base and the J gene lost 8 bases, with 11 bases spanning the gap. The CDR3 contains 13 residues. The germline CDR1 and CDR2 sequences are SGHTA and FQGNSA. The chain's CDR3 is CASSLGTAEGYTF. In DNA form, the CDR3 reads TGTGCCAGCAGCTTAGGAACAGCCGAGGGCTACACCTTC.

The chain couples TRBV5-1 to TRBJ2-7; 9 bases map to TRBD2. The junction had 19 bases not matched to a gene; V was cut back by 0 bases and J by 6 bases. From germline, CDR1 is SGHRS and CDR2 YFSETQ. The CDR3 is 19 residues long. This CDR3 reads CASSLDPRNGGSGRSEQYF. The CDR3 nucleotides read TGCGCCAGCAGCTTGGACCCGCGAAATGGGGGCAGCGGGAGGAGCGAGCAGTACTTC.